These T cell receptor beta chains were read from a single sample in a study of molecular identifiers for immune sequencing clone quantification. Using its own MiXCR run on the PCR reads, TCRdb lists one record per CDR3 protein. The sample comprises 490,000 or so distinct CDR3 sequences, about 25% of which are singletons, and around 0.79% rests with the top ten. Sequenced material: naive CD8+ T cells from blood, with Jurkat cell RNA spiked in. The origin of the receptors is a human donor in good health. Some libraries in this study had Jurkat cell RNA spiked in. Both conserved end residues are part of each CDR3. A D gene is named only where the DNA matches it firmly. Size is stated for part of the rows, as once, few or many counts, or as a class when the clone is expanded.

TRBV5-6	few	TRBD1	TRBJ2-3	CASSPTGQGDTQYF	TGTGCCAGCAGCCCTACCGGACAGGGGGATACGCAGTATTTT
TRBV19	-	-	TRBJ2-3	CASSFGTYGMDTQYF	TGTGCCAGTAGTTTCGGGACCTATGGGATGGATACGCAGTATTTT
TRBV19	-	TRBD1	TRBJ1-5	CASSTGAGQGAAGRGNQPQHF	TGTGCCAGTAGTACGGGTGCCGGACAGGGGGCTGCTGGTCGTGGCAATCAGCCCCAGCATTTT
TRBV27	-	-	TRBJ2-3	CASSPLVPNGSTDTQYF	TGTGCCAGCAGTCCATTGGTGCCTAACGGGAGCACAGATACGCAGTATTTT
TRBV7-8	many	-	TRBJ1-4	CASSPGYGVANEKLFF	TGTGCCAGCAGCCCAGGGTACGGGGTGGCTAATGAAAAACTGTTTTTT
TRBV11-3	few	TRBD2	TRBJ2-1	CASSFRSGSSYNEQFF	TGTGCCAGCAGCTTTCGTAGCGGGAGTTCCTACAATGAGCAGTTCTTC
TRBV5-3	few	TRBD2	TRBJ2-2	CASSLGTAGGTGELFF	TGTGCCAGCAGCTTGGGTACAGCGGGAGGTACCGGGGAGCTGTTTTTT
TRBV11-1	few	-	TRBJ2-7	CASSDNGRNHYEQYF	TGTGCCAGCAGCGACAATGGACGGAACCACTACGAGCAGTACTTC
TRBV15	-	-	TRBJ2-3	CATSRDSFGDRTDTQYF	TGTGCCACCAGCAGAGATAGTTTCGGGGACCGCACAGATACGCAGTATTTT
TRBV5-1	few	-	TRBJ1-5	CASTRQSSNQPQHF	TGCGCCAGCACTCGACAGTCGAGCAATCAGCCCCAGCATTTT
TRBV12-3/TRBV12-4	few	-	TRBJ2-5	CASSFFGQGPTYQETQYF	TGTGCCAGCAGTTTTTTTGGACAAGGGCCCACGTACCAAGAGACCCAGTACTTC
TRBV7-9	few	TRBD1	TRBJ2-5	CASSSLSAGTGQETQYF	TGTGCCAGCAGCTCACTCTCAGCCGGGACAGGGCAAGAGACCCAGTACTTC
TRBV20-1	-	TRBD2	TRBJ2-7	CSAITSGSLNEQYF	TGCAGTGCTATTACTAGCGGGAGCCTTAACGAGCAGTACTTC
TRBV5-6	-	-	TRBJ2-7	CASSPRPGYEQYF	TGTGCCAGCAGCCCCCGGCCGGGCTACGAGCAGTACTTC
TRBV4-1	-	TRBD2	TRBJ2-1	CASSQVTAGGLQGNEQFF	TGCGCCAGCAGCCAAGTGACTGCGGGAGGGCTACAGGGCAATGAGCAGTTCTTC
TRBV4-1	-	TRBD1	TRBJ2-2	CASSQTDRVLGTGELVF	TGCGCCAGCAGCCAGACTGACAGGGTTCTTGGCACCGGGGAGCTGGTTTTT